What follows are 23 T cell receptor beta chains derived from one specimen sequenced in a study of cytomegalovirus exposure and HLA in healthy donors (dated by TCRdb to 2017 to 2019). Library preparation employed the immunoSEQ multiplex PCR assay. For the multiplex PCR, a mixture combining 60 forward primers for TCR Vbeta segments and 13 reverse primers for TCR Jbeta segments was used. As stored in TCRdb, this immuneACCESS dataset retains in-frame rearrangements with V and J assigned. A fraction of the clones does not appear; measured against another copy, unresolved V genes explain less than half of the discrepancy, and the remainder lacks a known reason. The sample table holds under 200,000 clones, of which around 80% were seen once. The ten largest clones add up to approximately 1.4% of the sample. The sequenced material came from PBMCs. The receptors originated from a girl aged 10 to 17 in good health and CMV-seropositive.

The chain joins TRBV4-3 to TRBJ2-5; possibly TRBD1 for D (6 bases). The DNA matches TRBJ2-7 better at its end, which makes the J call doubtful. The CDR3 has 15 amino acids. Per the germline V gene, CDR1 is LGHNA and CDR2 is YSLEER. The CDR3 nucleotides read TGCGCCAGCAGCCAAGATTTACAGGGCTTAAACGAGCAGTACTTC. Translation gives CASSQDLQGLNEQYF.

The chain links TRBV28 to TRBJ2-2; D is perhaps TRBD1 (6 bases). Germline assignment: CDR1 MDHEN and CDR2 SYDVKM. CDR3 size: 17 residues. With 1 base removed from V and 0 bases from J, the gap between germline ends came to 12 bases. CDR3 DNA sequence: TGTGCCAGCAGTTTATTGCCCAGGGGCTCGAACACCGGGGAGCTGTTTTTT. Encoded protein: CASSLLPRGSNTGELFF.

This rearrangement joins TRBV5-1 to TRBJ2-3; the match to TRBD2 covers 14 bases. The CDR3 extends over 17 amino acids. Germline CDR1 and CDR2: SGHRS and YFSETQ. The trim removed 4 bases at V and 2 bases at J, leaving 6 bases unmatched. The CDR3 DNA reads TGCGCCAGCAGCAAGGGACTAGCGGGAGTAACCACAGATACGCAGTATTTT. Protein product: CASSKGLAGVTTDTQYF.

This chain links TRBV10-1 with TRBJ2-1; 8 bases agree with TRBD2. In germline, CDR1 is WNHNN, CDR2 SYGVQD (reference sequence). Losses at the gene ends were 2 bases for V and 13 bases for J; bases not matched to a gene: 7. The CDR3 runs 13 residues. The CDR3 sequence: CASSEAGGPPQFF. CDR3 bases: TGCGCCAGCAGTGAGGCGGGAGGACCCCCCCAGTTCTTC.

The CDR3 here is CATSPGLAGGWNTQYF. For the CDR3, the DNA is TGTGCCACCTCTCCGGGACTAGCGGGAGGCTGGAATACGCAGTATTTT. The genes are TRBV19 and TRBJ2-3, with 15 bases matching TRBD2. This CDR3 has 16 residues. Trimming cost V 10 bases and J 7 bases; bases outside gene matches: 12. From germline, CDR1 is LNHDA and CDR2 SQIVND (reference sequence). Full variable domain (outside the CDR3, taken from reference TRBV19 and TRBJ2-3): DGGITQSPKYLFRKEGQNVTLSCEQNLNHDAMYWYRQDPGQGLRLIYYSQIVNDFQKGDIAEGYSVSREKKESFPLTVTSAQKNPTAFYLCATSPGLAGGWNTQYFGPGTRLTVL.

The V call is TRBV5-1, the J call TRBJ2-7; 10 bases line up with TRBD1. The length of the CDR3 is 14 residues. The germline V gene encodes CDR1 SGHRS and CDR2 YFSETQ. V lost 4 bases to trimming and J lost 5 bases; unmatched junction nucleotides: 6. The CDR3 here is CASSVDRGRDEQYF. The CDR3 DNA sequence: TGCGCCAGCAGCGTCGACAGGGGGCGGGACGAGCAGTACTTC.

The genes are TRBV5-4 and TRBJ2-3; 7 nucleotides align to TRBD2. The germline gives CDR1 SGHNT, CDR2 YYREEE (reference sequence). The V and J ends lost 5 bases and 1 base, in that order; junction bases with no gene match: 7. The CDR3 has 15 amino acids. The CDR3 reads CASSYGLVGTDTQYF. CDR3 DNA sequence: TGTGCCAGCAGTTACGGACTAGTGGGCACAGATACGCAGTATTTT.

This chain's CDR3 is CASSATSGLLEQFF. Written as DNA, the CDR3 is TGTGCCAGCAGCGCGACTAGCGGATTGCTCGAGCAGTTCTTC. The rearrangement joins TRBV7-8 to TRBJ2-1; 9 nucleotides match TRBD2. Germline CDR1 SGHVS, CDR2 FQNEAQ. The CDR3 spans 14 residues. The V and J ends lost 5 bases and 10 bases, in that order; junction bases with no gene match: 9.

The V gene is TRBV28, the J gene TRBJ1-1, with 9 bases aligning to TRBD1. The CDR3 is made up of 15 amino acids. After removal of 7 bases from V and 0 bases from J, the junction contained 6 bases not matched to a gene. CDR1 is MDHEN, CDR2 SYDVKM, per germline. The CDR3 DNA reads TGTGCCAGCAACCCACAGGGGGCGATGAACACTGAAGCTTTCTTT. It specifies CASNPQGAMNTEAFF. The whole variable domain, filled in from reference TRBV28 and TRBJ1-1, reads DVKVTQSSRYLVKRTGEKVFLECVQDMDHENMFWYRQDPGLGLRLIYFSYDVKMKEKGDIPEGYSVSREKKERFSLILESASTNQTSMYLCASNPQGAMNTEAFFGQGTRLTVV.

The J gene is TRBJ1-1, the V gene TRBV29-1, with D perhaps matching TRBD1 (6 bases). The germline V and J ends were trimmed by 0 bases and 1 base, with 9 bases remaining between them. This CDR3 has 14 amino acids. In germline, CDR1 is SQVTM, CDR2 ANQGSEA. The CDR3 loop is CSVEETQGNTEAFF. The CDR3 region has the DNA TGCAGCGTTGAAGAGACACAGGGGAACACTGAAGCTTTCTTT.

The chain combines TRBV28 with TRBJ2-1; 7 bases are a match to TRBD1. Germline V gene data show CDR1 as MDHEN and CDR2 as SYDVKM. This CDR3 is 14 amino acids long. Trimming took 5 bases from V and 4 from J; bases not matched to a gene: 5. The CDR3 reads CASSTRDSYNEQFF. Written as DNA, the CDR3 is TGTGCCAGCAGTACGAGGGACAGTTACAATGAGCAGTTCTTC. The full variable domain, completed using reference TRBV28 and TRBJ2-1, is DVKVTQSSRYLVKRTGEKVFLECVQDMDHENMFWYRQDPGLGLRLIYFSYDVKMKEKGDIPEGYSVSREKKERFSLILESASTNQTSMYLCASSTRDSYNEQFFGPGTRLTVL.

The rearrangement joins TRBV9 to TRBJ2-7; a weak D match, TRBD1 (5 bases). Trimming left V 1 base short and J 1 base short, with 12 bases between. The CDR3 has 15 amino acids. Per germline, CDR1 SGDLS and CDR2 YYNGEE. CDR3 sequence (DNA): TGTGCCAGCAGCGTAAGGTGGCAGGGTTCCTACGAGCAGTACTTC. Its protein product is CASSVRWQGSYEQYF. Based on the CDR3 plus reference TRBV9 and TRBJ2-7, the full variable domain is DSGVTQTPKHLITATGQRVTLRCSPRSGDLSVYWYQQSLDQGLQFLIQYYNGEERAKGNILERFSAQQFPDLHSELNLSSLELGDSALYFCASSVRWQGSYEQYFGPGTRLTVT.

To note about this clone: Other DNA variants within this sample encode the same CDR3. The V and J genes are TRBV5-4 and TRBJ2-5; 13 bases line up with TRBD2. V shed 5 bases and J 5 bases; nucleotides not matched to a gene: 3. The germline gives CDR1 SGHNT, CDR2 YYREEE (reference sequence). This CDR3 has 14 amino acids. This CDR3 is CASRLAGGRETQYF. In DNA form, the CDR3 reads TGTGCCAGCAGACTAGCGGGGGGGAGGGAGACCCAGTACTTC.

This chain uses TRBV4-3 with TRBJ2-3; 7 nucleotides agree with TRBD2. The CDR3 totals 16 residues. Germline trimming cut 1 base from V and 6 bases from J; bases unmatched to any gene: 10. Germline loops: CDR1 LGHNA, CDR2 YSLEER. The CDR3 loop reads CASSQGARGDADTQYF. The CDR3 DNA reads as TGCGCCAGCAGCCAAGGAGCCCGGGGGGACGCGGATACGCAGTATTTT.

The CDR3 spells CASSLLTGGNQPQHF. Written as DNA, the CDR3 is TGTGCCAGCAGCTTGCTGACAGGGGGAAATCAGCCCCAGCATTTT. J is TRBJ1-5 and V is TRBV5-8; TRBD1 matches at 9 bases. Losses at the gene ends were 1 base for V and 4 bases for J; bases not matched to a gene: 3. This CDR3 is 15 amino acids long. Germline CDR1 is SGHTS and CDR2 is YDEGEE.

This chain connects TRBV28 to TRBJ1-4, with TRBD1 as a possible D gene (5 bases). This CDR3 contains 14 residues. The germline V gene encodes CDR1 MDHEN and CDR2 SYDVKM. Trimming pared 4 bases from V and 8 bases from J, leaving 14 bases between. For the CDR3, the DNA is TGTGCCAGCAGTTACCCGGGGGGAAGGGAAAAACTGTTTTTT. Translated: CASSYPGGREKLFF.

The CDR3 DNA reads as TGTGCCTGGACGGGACAAATGAACACTGAAGCTTTCTTT. This gives the protein CAWTGQMNTEAFF. J is TRBJ1-1 and V is TRBV30, with D possibly being TRBD1 (6 bases). The CDR3 contains 13 residues. The V gene lost 4 bases and the J gene lost 0 bases, with 9 bases spanning the gap. Germline CDR1 is GTSNPN and CDR2 is SVGIG (reference sequence).

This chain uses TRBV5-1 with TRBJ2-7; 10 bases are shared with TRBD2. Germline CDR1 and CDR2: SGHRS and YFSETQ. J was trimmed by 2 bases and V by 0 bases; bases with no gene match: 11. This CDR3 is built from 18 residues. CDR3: CASSLAPKLAGTPYEQYF. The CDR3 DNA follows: TGCGCCAGCAGCTTGGCCCCCAAACTAGCGGGAACTCCCTACGAGCAGTACTTC.

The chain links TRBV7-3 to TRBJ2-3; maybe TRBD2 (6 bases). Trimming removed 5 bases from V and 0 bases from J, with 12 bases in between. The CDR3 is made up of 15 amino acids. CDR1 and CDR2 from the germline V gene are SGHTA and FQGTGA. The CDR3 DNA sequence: TGTGCCAGCAGCCCCTCGCGGGAAAGCACAGATACGCAGTATTTT. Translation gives CASSPSRESTDTQYF.

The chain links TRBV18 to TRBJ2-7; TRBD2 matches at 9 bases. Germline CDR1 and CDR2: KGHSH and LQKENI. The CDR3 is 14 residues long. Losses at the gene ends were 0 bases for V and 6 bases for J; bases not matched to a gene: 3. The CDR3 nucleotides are TGTGCCAGCTCACCACCTTCAGCGGGAGGCGAGCAGTACTTC. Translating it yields CASSPPSAGGEQYF.

CDR3 sequence: CASSPGVGLMAKNIQYF. CDR3 in DNA: TGTGCCAGCAGCCCCGGGGTTGGGTTGATGGCCAAAAACATTCAGTACTTC. The V and J genes are TRBV9 and TRBJ2-4, with D perhaps TRBD2 (5 bases). This CDR3 spans 17 amino acids. The V end lost 4 bases, the J end lost 1 base, and 18 bases lay between the germline ends. CDR1 is SGDLS and CDR2 is YYNGEE in the germline V gene.

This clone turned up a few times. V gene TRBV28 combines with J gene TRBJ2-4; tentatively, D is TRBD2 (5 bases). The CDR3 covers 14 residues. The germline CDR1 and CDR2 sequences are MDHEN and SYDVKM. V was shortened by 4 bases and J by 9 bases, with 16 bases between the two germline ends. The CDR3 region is CASSYTSSRGIQYF. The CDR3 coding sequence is TGTGCCAGCAGTTACACATCTAGCCGGGGCATTCAGTACTTC.

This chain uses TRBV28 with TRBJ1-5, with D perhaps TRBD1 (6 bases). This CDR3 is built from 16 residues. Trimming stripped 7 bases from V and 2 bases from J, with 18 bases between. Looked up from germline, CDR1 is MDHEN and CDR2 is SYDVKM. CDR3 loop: CASIPTPGAGNQPQHF. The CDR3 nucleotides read TGTGCCAGCATCCCGACCCCAGGGGCAGGCAATCAGCCCCAGCATTTT.